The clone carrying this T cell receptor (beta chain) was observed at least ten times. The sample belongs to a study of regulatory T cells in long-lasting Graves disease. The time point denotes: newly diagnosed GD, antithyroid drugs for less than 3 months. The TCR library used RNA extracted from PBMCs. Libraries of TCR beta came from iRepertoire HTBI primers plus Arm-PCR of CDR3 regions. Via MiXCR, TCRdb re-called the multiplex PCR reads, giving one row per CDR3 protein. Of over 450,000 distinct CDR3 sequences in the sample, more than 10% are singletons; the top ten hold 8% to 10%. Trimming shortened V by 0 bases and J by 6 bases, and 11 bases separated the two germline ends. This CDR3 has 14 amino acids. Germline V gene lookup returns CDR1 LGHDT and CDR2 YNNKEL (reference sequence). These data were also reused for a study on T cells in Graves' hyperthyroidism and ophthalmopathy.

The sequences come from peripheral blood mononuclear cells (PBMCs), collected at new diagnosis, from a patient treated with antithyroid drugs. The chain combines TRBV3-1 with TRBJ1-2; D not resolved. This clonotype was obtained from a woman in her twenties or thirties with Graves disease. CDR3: CASSQDGGQNGYTF. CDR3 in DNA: TGTGCCAGCAGCCAAGACGGAGGGCAGAATGGCTACACCTTC.